This T cell receptor (beta chain) was captured by sequencing in a study of cytomegalovirus exposure and HLA in healthy donors. Vbeta (60) and Jbeta (13) primers were used in the PCR. Assay used: immunoSEQ multiplex PCR; TCRdb lists only in-frame clones, some missing. The table shows some 130,000 clones, with 79% occurring only once. Only one count was recorded for this clone. The antigen remains unidentified. The length of the CDR3 is 16 residues. The trim removed 3 bases at V and 4 bases at J, leaving 8 bases unmatched. Germline CDR1 LNHDA, CDR2 SQIVND (reference sequence). Study-wide results and caveats: The availability of immune exposure information extended only to CMV serostatus.

The chain recombines TRBV19 with TRBJ2-1, with TRBD2 matching 8 bases. This sequence was found in a man aged 18 to 30 in good health and CMV-seronegative. The specimen sequenced was PBMCs. CDR3 DNA: TGTGCCAGTAGTATTCGGGGGAGCGGGAGTTACAATGAGCAGTTCTTC. It yields the protein CASSIRGSGSYNEQFF. The full variable domain, its missing parts supplied by reference TRBV19 and TRBJ2-1, is DGGITQSPKYLFRKEGQNVTLSCEQNLNHDAMYWYRQDPGQGLRLIYYSQIVNDFQKGDIAEGYSVSREKKESFPLTVTSAQKNPTAFYLCASSIRGSGSYNEQFFGPGTRLTVL.